This T cell receptor (beta chain) was sequenced in a study of blood T cell repertoires in COVID-19. About the study: Some COVID-19 samples were acute and others convalescent; all came from the United States, Italy and Spain. T cells, B-cell-depleted T cells, or PBMCs supplied cDNA or gDNA.

Per the original data handling: For nucleated cells, counts were estimated from reference gene primer amplification. TCRdb keeps only in-frame clones here, not all; method: immunoSEQ multiplex PCR. Clonal size and the V and J genes are those of that table, whereas D and trimming came from the DNA. The sample consists of tens of thousands of clones, roughly 84% of them appearing once. The V gene end was trimmed by 5 bases and the J gene end by 8 bases; junction bases not matched to a gene: 7. The CDR3 runs to 14 residues. CDR1 and CDR2 from the germline V gene are SEHNR and FQNEAQ (reference sequence).

J is TRBJ2-1 and V is TRBV7-9; 9 nucleotides line up with TRBD2. Sequencing input: peripheral blood. The clonotype originates from a man in his forties or fifties with acute or convalescent COVID-19. CDR3 region: CASSTRAGGYEQFF. CDR3 sequence (DNA): TGTGCCAGCAGCACCCGAGCGGGAGGTTATGAGCAGTTCTTC.